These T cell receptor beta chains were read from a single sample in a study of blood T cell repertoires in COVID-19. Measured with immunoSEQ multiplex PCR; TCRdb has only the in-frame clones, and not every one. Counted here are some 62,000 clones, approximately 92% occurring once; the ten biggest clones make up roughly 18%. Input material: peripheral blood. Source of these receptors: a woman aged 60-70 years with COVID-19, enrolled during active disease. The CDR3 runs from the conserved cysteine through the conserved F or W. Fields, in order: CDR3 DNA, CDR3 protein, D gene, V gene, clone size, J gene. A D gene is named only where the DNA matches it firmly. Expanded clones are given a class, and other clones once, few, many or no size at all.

TGCGCCAGCAGGCGGGGCAGAACCTACGAGCAGTACTTC,CASRRGRTYEQYF,NA,TRBV5-1,NA,TRBJ2-7
TGTGCCAGCAGCGCGGACGGTTTGGGGGGGGAGACCCAGTACTTC,CASSADGLGGETQYF,TRBD2,TRBV7-2,NA,TRBJ2-5
TGTGCCAGCAGTGAAGTGGGTGGCGGGAGGGGCACAGATACGCAGTATTTT,CASSEVGGGRGTDTQYF,TRBD2,TRBV6-1,once,TRBJ2-3
TGCGCCAGCAGCCAAGAGGATCCGGGGTCCACCTACGAGCAGTACTTC,CASSQEDPGSTYEQYF,NA,TRBV4-1,NA,TRBJ2-7
TGTGCCATAAAACAGGGGCGCTATGGCTACACCTTC,CAIKQGRYGYTF,TRBD1,TRBV18,NA,TRBJ1-2
TGTGCCAGCAGTGATTCGGGACAGGGGGGAGGCTACAATGAGCAGTTCTTC,CASSDSGQGGGYNEQFF,TRBD1,TRBV25-1,NA,TRBJ2-1
TGTGCCAGCAGCCTCCCTTTCAGGGGGAATCAGCCCCAGCATTTT,CASSLPFRGNQPQHF,TRBD1,TRBV6-2/TRBV6-3,NA,TRBJ1-5
TGCGCCAGCAGCCGAGACAGGACAGGGGGAGATCTATCCCTCCACTTT,CASSRDRTGGDLSLHF,TRBD1,TRBV5-1,NA,TRBJ1-6
TGCGCCAGCAGCCACGCACAGGGTCGCAGTCAGCCCCAGCATTTT,CASSHAQGRSQPQHF,NA,TRBV4-1,NA,TRBJ1-5
TGTGCCAGCAGTTACCCTAGGGGGGGGCTCGAAGAGCAGTACTTC,CASSYPRGGLEEQYF,NA,TRBV6-2/TRBV6-3,few,TRBJ2-7
TGTGCCAGCAGCGTAGGCCCTAGCGGGACCTCCTACAATGAGCAGTTCTTC,CASSVGPSGTSYNEQFF,TRBD2,TRBV9,NA,TRBJ2-1
TGTGCCAGCAGCCAACTAGCGGGGAGCGGGTCCTACGAGCAGTACTTC,CASSQLAGSGSYEQYF,TRBD2,TRBV3-1/TRBV3-2,NA,TRBJ2-7
TGCGCCAGCAGCCAAGAAATGTCAGCGCCAGGGCCCCAAGAGACCCAGTACTTC,CASSQEMSAPGPQETQYF,NA,TRBV4-3,NA,TRBJ2-5
TGTGCCAGCAGCGAAACCCGCCCGGGTAGGATAGCGGGAGGATTTTCCCACGAGCAGTACTTC,CASSETRPGRIAGGFSHEQYF,TRBD2,TRBV7-8,NA,TRBJ2-7
TGTGCCAGCAGTGGACTTTCAGATACGCAGTATTTT,CASSGLSDTQYF,NA,TRBV2,NA,TRBJ2-3
TGTGCCAGCAGTTACCTCCGGGGTCAGCCCCAGCATTTT,CASSYLRGQPQHF,NA,TRBV6-5,NA,TRBJ1-5
TGTGCCAGCAGTTACTCGACTGCTAGCGGGTACTCCTACAATGAGCAGTTCTTC,CASSYSTASGYSYNEQFF,TRBD2,TRBV6-2/TRBV6-3,once,TRBJ2-1
TGCGCCAGCAGCCACAGGCGCGATGGCTACACCTTC,CASSHRRDGYTF,NA,TRBV4-3,NA,TRBJ1-2
TGTGCCAGCAGTTACCTGACGGCAGGGCTTAATTCACCCCTCCACTTT,CASSYLTAGLNSPLHF,NA,TRBV6-5,NA,TRBJ1-6
TGTGCCAGCAGTTACTCGAGGCGGACTAGCACAGATACGCAGTATTTT,CASSYSRRTSTDTQYF,NA,TRBV6-2/TRBV6-3,NA,TRBJ2-3
TGCAGTGCTAGTTACTTTGCGGGAGGAGAGACCCAGTACTTC,CSASYFAGGETQYF,TRBD2,TRBV20-1,NA,TRBJ2-5
TGTGCCAGCAGCTTAAGGGGGGACAGGGATCAGCCCCAGCATTTT,CASSLRGDRDQPQHF,TRBD1,TRBV7-9,NA,TRBJ1-5
TGCGCCAGCATTAAAGGGGGTGATGCCTACAATGAGCAGTTCTTC,CASIKGGDAYNEQFF,NA,TRBV5-1,NA,TRBJ2-1
TGTGCCAGCACCCTAAATGAAAAACTGTTTTTT,CASTLNEKLFF,NA,TRBV12-3/TRBV12-4,NA,TRBJ1-4
TGTGCCAGCAGCCCCGGACAGGGATCGAATGAAAAACTGTTTTTT,CASSPGQGSNEKLFF,TRBD1,TRBV9,NA,TRBJ1-4
TGTGCCAGCTCACCCGCGACTAGCGGGAGGGCCAGGGATGAGCAGTTCTTC,CASSPATSGRARDEQFF,TRBD2,TRBV18,NA,TRBJ2-1
TGCGCCAGCAGTTTTGCCCCCGGGACAGCCTACAATGAGCAGTTCTTC,CASSFAPGTAYNEQFF,TRBD1,TRBV10-2,NA,TRBJ2-1
TGTGCCAGTAGTACCGGGACAGGGGTTGGGGAGCAGTACTTC,CASSTGTGVGEQYF,TRBD1,TRBV19,NA,TRBJ2-7
TGTGCCAGCAGTCCTACCAGCAGGGGGCACGAGCAGTACTTC,CASSPTSRGHEQYF,TRBD1,TRBV7-2,NA,TRBJ2-7
TGTGCCAGCTCACCGGGACAGACGAGCAATCAGCCCCAGCATTTT,CASSPGQTSNQPQHF,TRBD1,TRBV18,few,TRBJ1-5
TGTGCCAGCAGCCAAGGCAGGAACTATGGCTACACCTTC,CASSQGRNYGYTF,NA,TRBV16,NA,TRBJ1-2
TGTGCCAGCAGCCTCCCGACAGGACGGGGTGAGCAGTTCTTC,CASSLPTGRGEQFF,NA,TRBV11-3,once,TRBJ2-1